The next 10 T cell receptor beta chains were all read from a single sample in a study of cytomegalovirus exposure and HLA in healthy donors (TCRdb year 2017). The library was built by means of the immunoSEQ multiplex PCR assay. For the multiplex PCR, a mixture combining 60 forward primers for TCR Vbeta segments and 13 reverse primers for TCR Jbeta segments was used. Entries here come from immuneACCESS through TCRdb and include only in-frame sequences with V and J called. Some clones fail to appear in such tables; in the studies checked, an unresolved V gene covers under half of the shortfall, and the cause of the remainder is unknown. In all, the sample holds around 130,000 clones, and over 60% of those were seen once. 6.5% of the sample rests with the top ten. Sequenced sample: PBMCs. All receptors come from an older woman in good health and CMV-seronegative.

V usage is TRBV10-3 and J usage is TRBJ2-3; the D is unclear. The CDR3 is 16 amino acids. Between the trimmed V and J ends, which lost 4 bases and 0 bases, there was a span of 14 bases. Per germline, CDR1 ENHRY and CDR2 SYGVKD. DNA for the CDR3: TGTGCCATCAGTGTGAGCTCCATACGTAGCACAGATACGCAGTATTTT. It is translated as CAISVSSIRSTDTQYF.

This sequence joins TRBV6-1 and TRBJ1-2; D unclear. The CDR3 is 13 amino acids. Trimming took off 3 bases at V and 1 base at J, with 6 bases between the two ends. Germline V gives CDR1 MNHNS, CDR2 SASEGT. CDR3 nucleotide sequence: TGTGCCAGCAGTGAGACACTTAACTATGGCTACACCTTC. Translating gives CASSETLNYGYTF.

This sequence joins TRBV6-6 and TRBJ1-5; no reliable D call. V was cut by 6 bases and J by 5 bases, with 8 bases left in between. The CDR3 totals 12 residues. Germline assignment: CDR1 MNHNY and CDR2 SVGAGI (reference sequence). CDR3 protein: CASRQPDQPQHF. CDR3 bases: TGTGCCAGCAGACAGCCCGATCAGCCCCAGCATTTT.

With regard to this clone: One end of the junction varies from germline; a read error may be responsible. The chain carries TRBV7-9 and TRBJ2-5; perhaps TRBD1 as D (6 bases). From germline, CDR1 is SEHNR and CDR2 FQNEAQ (reference sequence). The CDR3 length is 15 residues. The CDR3 spells CSSSLALGAGETQYF. Here the CDR3 DNA reads TGTTCCAGCAGCTTAGCTTTGGGGGCCGGAGAGACCCAGTACTTC.

The V call is TRBV12-5, the J call TRBJ1-1; a possible D gene is TRBD1 (5 bases). This CDR3 is 14 amino acids long. Germline V CDR1 and CDR2: LGHNT, FRNRAP. Trimming cost V 2 bases and J 5 bases, with 12 bases left between them. The CDR3 region is CASGLQGQRTEAFF. For the CDR3, the DNA is TGTGCTAGTGGTTTGCAGGGCCAGAGAACTGAAGCTTTCTTT.

The chain couples TRBV2 to TRBJ2-7; D is uncertain. Germline V lookup: CDR1 SNHLY, CDR2 FYNNEI. The germline V and J ends were trimmed by 4 bases and 5 bases, with 6 bases remaining between them. This CDR3 contains 11 residues. The CDR3 sequence is CASSGLNEQYF. In DNA form, the CDR3 reads TGTGCCAGCAGTGGGCTCAACGAGCAGTACTTC.

This clone is medium-sized. The chain has TRBV6-5 and TRBJ2-5; possible D gene TRBD2, 7 bases. Per germline, CDR1 MNHEY and CDR2 SVGAGI. V was shortened by 6 bases and J by 5 bases, with 19 bases between the two germline ends. The CDR3 is 15 amino acids. CDR3 in amino acids: CASRPTQGGRETQYF. The CDR3 nucleotides read TGTGCCAGCAGACCTACACAGGGAGGGCGGGAGACCCAGTACTTC.

The CDR3, as DNA: TGTGCCAGTAGTGTGGGACAGGGAAAAATGGAGACCCAGTACTTC. This encodes CASSVGQGKMETQYF. This sequence joins TRBV19 and TRBJ2-5, with 9 bases that match TRBD1. Trimming removed 5 bases from V and 5 bases from J; junction bases left unmatched: 9. CDR1 and CDR2 (germline): LNHDA, SQIVND (reference sequence). The CDR3 spans 15 residues.

The rearrangement links TRBV6-5 to TRBJ1-2; the match to TRBD1 covers 10 bases. CDR3 size: 15 residues. The J segment lost 6 bases and the V segment lost 7 bases, leaving 11 bases of the junction unmatched. Per the germline V gene, CDR1 is MNHEY and CDR2 is SVGAGI. CDR3 sequence (DNA): TGTGCCAGCAACCAACCCCCCGGGACAGGGGATGGCTACACCTTC. This encodes CASNQPPGTGDGYTF.

This chain joins TRBV9 and TRBJ1-5; D possibly corresponds to TRBD1 (6 bases). The germline CDR1 and CDR2 sequences are SGDLS and YYNGEE. V was cut by 0 bases and J by 7 bases, with 11 bases left in between. The CDR3 sequence is 14 residues long. CDR3 region: CASSVGQVGQPQHF. CDR3 in DNA: TGTGCCAGCAGCGTAGGACAGGTGGGGCAGCCCCAGCATTTT.